The 27 T cell receptor beta chains below all came from one sample that was sequenced in a study of T cells after yellow fever vaccination. TCRdb reanalysed the 5' RACE reads using MiXCR and keeps one entry per CDR3 protein. The table records nearly 350,000 distinct CDR3 sequences, roughly 8.4% of them present only once. The sequences come from PBMCs, collected around 45 days after the first yellow fever vaccination. These receptors originate from a man between 18 and 29 years old who received the YFV17D yellow fever vaccine.

The chain links TRBV19 to TRBJ1-4; D is unresolved. The ends were cut back, 4 bases at V and 11 bases at J, with 8 bases in the middle. CDR1 and CDR2 (germline): LNHDA, SQIVND (reference sequence). This CDR3 spans 11 amino acids. CDR3 amino acids: CASSKTGKLFF. The CDR3 DNA sequence: TGTGCCAGTAGTAAGACTGGGAAACTGTTTTTT.

This clonotype was picked up many times. One end of the junction varies from germline; a read error may be responsible. Here the CDR3 DNA reads TGCGCCAGCAGCTTGGGCACCACAGATACGCAGTATTTT. As protein: CASSLGTTDTQYF. V is TRBV7-6 and J is TRBJ2-3; D is unresolved. Germline CDR1 and CDR2: SGHVS and FNYEAQ. This CDR3 has 13 amino acids. Drawing the rest from reference TRBV7-6 and TRBJ2-3, the complete variable domain is GAGVSQSPRYKVTKRGQDVALRCDPISGHVSLYWYRQALGQGPEFLTYFNYEAQQDKSGLPNDRFSAERPEGSISTLTIQRTEQRDSAMYRCASSLGTTDTQYFGPGTRLTVL.

This chain joins TRBV5-1 and TRBJ2-7; D unresolved. V was cut by 4 bases and J by 5 bases, with 16 bases left in between. The germline V gene has CDR1 SGHRS and CDR2 YFSETQ. The CDR3 covers 14 residues. The CDR3 sequence: CASSPPWTSDEQYF. The CDR3 nucleotides are TGCGCCAGCAGCCCCCCGTGGACCTCAGACGAGCAGTACTTC.

The chain recombines TRBV5-5 with TRBJ1-5, with D unclear. The V and J ends lost 0 bases and 7 bases respectively, with 11 bases between them. Germline V lookup: CDR1 SGHKS, CDR2 YYEKEE (reference sequence). This CDR3 has 14 residues. Here the CDR3 reads CASSLVGNRQPQHF. The CDR3 DNA reads as TGTGCCAGCAGCTTGGTGGGGAATAGGCAGCCCCAGCATTTT. The entire variable domain, with the rest obtained from reference TRBV5-5 and TRBJ1-5, is as follows: DAGVTQSPTHLIKTRGQQVTLRCSPISGHKSVSWYQQVLGQGPQFIFQYYEKEERGRGNFPDRFSARQFPNYSSELNVNALLLGDSALYLCASSLVGNRQPQHFGDGTRLSIL.

Many counts were recorded for this clonotype. The chain recombines TRBV5-1 with TRBJ2-2; either TRBD1 or TRBD2 may fit D (6 bases each). The CDR3 covers 15 residues. The V end lost 9 bases, the J end lost 0 bases, and 15 bases lay between the germline ends. Germline assignment: CDR1 SGHRS and CDR2 YFSETQ. CDR3 coding DNA: TGCGCCACCAAGGGGGGAGGTCCGAACACCGGGGAGCTGTTTTTT. Translating it yields CATKGGGPNTGELFF.

Only a few counts were recorded for this clonotype. The chain has TRBV29-1 and TRBJ2-7; D is unclear. Trimming removed 6 bases at V and 3 bases at J, with 21 bases between. This CDR3 contains 15 residues. Germline lookup yields CDR1 SQVTM and CDR2 ANQGSEA. CDR3 DNA sequence: TGCAGCGTCACCAAGAACATGGACGAAAACTACGAGCAGTACTTC. Protein sequence: CSVTKNMDENYEQYF.

The sample holds a few counts of this clonotype. The junction departs from the called germline gene at one end, perhaps through a read error. This chain uses TRBV7-6 with TRBJ2-1, with 8 bases identical to TRBD1. The CDR3 is 15 residues long. The germline CDR1 and CDR2 sequences are SGHVS and FNYEAQ. The CDR3 bases are TGTGCCAGCAGCCTAGCTCAGGGGGCGTACAATGAGCAGTTCTTC. As protein: CASSLAQGAYNEQFF.

The V gene is TRBV12-3 or TRBV12-4, the J gene TRBJ2-2; D not certain. The length of the CDR3 is 16 residues. V was shortened by 7 bases and J by 0 bases, with 15 bases between the two germline ends. CDR3 nucleotides: TGTGCCAGCACCTTAAATCCACCGGCGAACACCGGGGAGCTGTTTTTT. Translated, it gives CASTLNPPANTGELFF.

This clonotype showed up just a few times. The chain carries TRBV28 and TRBJ2-7, with D maybe TRBD1 (5 bases). Germline CDR1 and CDR2: MDHEN and SYDVKM. The CDR3 covers 14 residues. V lost 10 bases to trimming and J lost 0 bases, with 16 bases between them. DNA for the CDR3: TGTGCCACGCAACAGGTCCCCCTCTCCTACGAGCAGTACGTC. It codes for CATQQVPLSYEQYV.

This clonotype was seen at least ten times. This rearrangement joins TRBV5-1 to TRBJ1-4; D is ambiguous. Germline loops: CDR1 SGHRS, CDR2 YFSETQ. The CDR3 extends over 16 amino acids. V was cut by 0 bases and J by 6 bases, with 15 bases left in between. This chain's CDR3 is CASSLAPFDAYEKLFF. Here the CDR3 DNA reads TGCGCCAGCAGCTTGGCCCCATTTGACGCTTATGAAAAACTGTTTTTT.

The chain has TRBV3-1 and TRBJ2-5; the match to TRBD2 covers 8 bases. Unmatched junction bases numbered 3, after V lost 6 bases and J lost 0 bases. This CDR3 has 14 amino acids. Germline V CDR1 and CDR2: LGHDT, YNNKEL (reference sequence). The CDR3 coding sequence is TGTGCCAGCAGTCGCGGGGGGTACCAAGAGACCCAGTACTTC. As protein: CASSRGGYQETQYF.

Only a few counts were recorded for this clonotype. V is TRBV11-2 and J is TRBJ1-1; D is unclear. The CDR3 is 15 amino acids. Germline V CDR1 and CDR2: SGHAT, FQNNGV. Trimming shortened V by 2 bases and J by 4 bases, and 14 bases separated the two germline ends. In DNA form, the CDR3 reads TGTGCCAGCAGCTTACAAGGCTTCGGAGCCACTGAAGCTTTCTTT. Translation: CASSLQGFGATEAFF. Together with reference TRBV11-2 and TRBJ1-1, the CDR3 gives the full variable domain: EAGVAQSPRYKIIEKRQSVAFWCNPISGHATLYWYQQILGQGPKLLIQFQNNGVVDDSQLPKDRFSAERLKGVDSTLKIQPAKLEDSAVYLCASSLQGFGATEAFFGQGTRLTVV.

V and J are TRBV9 and TRBJ1-6; a possible D gene is TRBD1 (5 bases). Trimming removed 3 bases from V and 7 bases from J, with 11 bases in between. Germline CDR1 reads SGDLS; CDR2 reads YYNGEE. The CDR3 consists of 14 residues. CDR3 protein: CASSEGYGNSPLHF. DNA for the CDR3: TGTGCCAGCAGCGAGGGGTATGGGAATTCACCCCTCCACTTT.

This sequence joins TRBV4-2 and TRBJ2-5; 8 nucleotides agree with TRBD2. V lost 0 bases to trimming and J lost 5 bases; unmatched junction nucleotides: 14. CDR1 is LGHNA and CDR2 is YNFKEQ in the germline V gene. This CDR3 is 18 amino acids long. CDR3 DNA: TGTGCCAGCAGCCAAGATAGGACCGGGGGGGCCGGGATTGAGACCCAGTACTTC. It is translated as CASSQDRTGGAGIETQYF.

In its sample, this clonotype was seen many times. J is TRBJ1-1 and V is TRBV5-5; 10 nucleotides align to TRBD1. Germline V lookup: CDR1 SGHKS, CDR2 YYEKEE (reference sequence). After removal of 0 bases from V and 4 bases from J, the junction contained 6 bases not matched to a gene. This CDR3 is built from 16 residues. The CDR3 region has the DNA TGTGCCAGCAGCTTGGGACAGGGGGCCGCAACCACTGAAGCTTTCTTT. This translates into CASSLGQGAATTEAFF.

For the CDR3, the DNA is TGCAGTGCTAGAGCTTACCTGAGGCAAGAGACCCAGTACTTC. Amino acid sequence: CSARAYLRQETQYF. V is TRBV20-1 and J is TRBJ2-5; D unresolved. The germline CDR1 and CDR2 sequences are DFQATT and SNEGSKA (reference sequence). V dropped 1 base and J dropped 2 bases, with 11 bases sitting between them. The CDR3 extends over 14 amino acids.

CDR3 DNA sequence: TGTGCCAGCAGCTTCCGTCTCTCTGGCGAAAGAACAGGGGCCCGAGGGGTCGACACTGAAGCTTTCTTT. It encodes CASSFRLSGERTGARGVDTEAFF. The chain combines TRBV7-6 with TRBJ1-1; 7 positions match TRBD1. The CDR3 has 23 amino acids. The germline CDR1 and CDR2 sequences are SGHVS and FNYEAQ. The ends lost 3 bases at V and 3 bases at J; junction bases unmatched: 31.

The gene calls are TRBV12-5 and TRBJ2-1; 13 bases align to TRBD2. This CDR3 region has 16 residues. The germline V gene encodes CDR1 LGHNT and CDR2 FRNRAP. V lost 5 bases and J lost 2; bases outside the gene matches: 3. The CDR3 loop is CASGLGTSGAYNEQFF. CDR3 bases: TGTGCTAGTGGTCTAGGGACTAGCGGGGCCTACAATGAGCAGTTCTTC.

On this clonotype: Compared with germline, one end of the junction differs, possibly owing to a read error. V and J are TRBV15 and TRBJ1-4; D is uncertain. The CDR3 consists of 13 residues. The germline V gene has CDR1 LNHNV and CDR2 YYDKDF (reference sequence). DNA of the CDR3: TGTGCCACCAGCAGAGATCGAAGGCTTAACCTGGCTTTT. Its protein is CATSRDRRLNLAF.

This clonotype was seen a few times. J is TRBJ2-3 and V is TRBV29-1, with 7 bases lining up with TRBD1. Per the germline V gene, CDR1 is SQVTM and CDR2 is ANQGSEA. The CDR3 covers 15 residues. Losses at the gene ends were 8 bases for V and 3 bases for J; bases not matched to a gene: 14. The CDR3 DNA is TGCAGCCACGAGTCAGGGGCAGGGGGAACAGATACGCAGTATTTT. It codes for CSHESGAGGTDTQYF.

The chain recombines TRBV11-2 with TRBJ2-4; D not resolved. CDR1 is SGHAT and CDR2 is FQNNGV in the germline V gene. This CDR3 region has 17 residues. V lost 1 base to trimming and J lost 0 bases, with 13 bases between them. The CDR3 DNA sequence: TGTGCCAGCAGCTTAGTTCGCCACACGTTAGCCAAAAACATTCAGTACTTC. Translation gives CASSLVRHTLAKNIQYF. Full variable domain (outside the CDR3, taken from reference TRBV11-2 and TRBJ2-4): EAGVAQSPRYKIIEKRQSVAFWCNPISGHATLYWYQQILGQGPKLLIQFQNNGVVDDSQLPKDRFSAERLKGVDSTLKIQPAKLEDSAVYLCASSLVRHTLAKNIQYFGAGTRLSVL.

The V call is TRBV7-2, the J call TRBJ2-2; D possibly corresponds to TRBD1 (6 bases). V lost 5 bases and J 5 bases, leaving 15 bases between the germline ends. This CDR3 is built from 15 residues. CDR1 is SGHTA, CDR2 FQGNSA, per germline. DNA of the CDR3: TGTGCCAGCAGCACACAGGGAGTAGGGACCGGGGAGCTGTTTTTT. Translating it yields CASSTQGVGTGELFF.

Only a few counts were recorded for this clonotype. J is TRBJ2-1 and V is TRBV4-3; D may be TRBD2 (7 bases). The V and J ends lost 3 bases and 2 bases respectively, with 17 bases between them. Germline V lookup: CDR1 LGHNA, CDR2 YSLEER. The CDR3 has 17 residues. The CDR3 here is CASSHPEGGRTYNEQFF. CDR3 nucleotides: TGCGCCAGCAGCCACCCCGAGGGGGGGAGGACCTACAATGAGCAGTTCTTC.

This clonotype was detected only a few times. The rearrangement links TRBV6-2 or TRBV6-3 to TRBJ2-3; weak D call: TRBD1 (5 bases). V was clipped by 4 bases and J by 5 bases, with 13 bases between them. From germline, CDR1 is MNHEY and CDR2 SVGEGT. The CDR3 length is 14 residues. CDR3 sequence reads: CASSLLGRRDTQYF. CDR3 sequence (DNA): TGTGCCAGCAGTTTATTGGGGCGCAGAGATACGCAGTATTTT.

On this clonotype itself: A read error may account for a junction end that differs from germline. The gene calls are TRBV7-7 and TRBJ2-2; no reliable D call. Germline CDR1 SSHAT, CDR2 FNYEAQ (reference sequence). This CDR3 comprises 14 residues. DNA for the CDR3: TGTGCTAGCAGCTTAGATACTGGAGCTGGGGAGCTGTTTTTT. This sequence encodes CASSLDTGAGELFF.

This clonotype has a handful of counts. Here the CDR3 reads CASSFTGQGSDEQFF. CDR3 DNA sequence: TGTGCCAGCAGCTTCACGGGACAGGGAAGCGATGAGCAGTTCTTC. The chain joins TRBV11-3 to TRBJ2-1, with TRBD1 identical over 9 bases. CDR1 and CDR2 from the germline V gene are SGHNT and YENEEA. The CDR3 covers 15 residues. The J segment lost 8 bases and the V segment lost 3 bases, leaving 8 bases of the junction unmatched.

The J gene is TRBJ1-4, the V gene TRBV6-5, with 8 bases lining up with TRBD1. The CDR3 is 15 residues long. The V gene end was trimmed by 4 bases and the J gene end by 8 bases; junction bases not matched to a gene: 9. The V gene's germline CDR1 is MNHEY and CDR2 SVGAGI. The CDR3 region has the DNA TGTGCCAGCAGTTCCTCCCAGGGGGCAGTGGAAAAACTGTTTTTT. This codes for CASSSSQGAVEKLFF.